Below are 30 T cell receptor beta chains sequenced from a single sample in a study of tumor-infiltrating lymphocytes in primary liver carcinoma (TCRdb year 2017). Total RNA and DNA were co-extracted without cell sorting from around 20-30 mg of bulk tissue using the AllPrep DNA/RNA mini kit. The sequencing machine was an Illumina HiSeq 2500. Starting from around 520 ng total RNA, TCRbeta-specific cDNA was produced by reverse transcription with a constant-region primer and ProtoScript II reverse transcriptase. Construction of the TCRbeta libraries relied on three nested rounds of multiplex PCR, following a slightly modified ARM-PCR procedure. Each of the first two PCR rounds ran for around 10 cycles using multiplex TRBV1-TRBV30 forward primers together with a Cbeta reverse primer. TCRdb applied fastp at Q25 and MiXCR to the public reads, then kept only in-frame beta chains. Rows are unified per CDR3 protein, each entry keeping the most common DNA and genes. The sample table lists some 40,000 distinct CDR3 sequences, roughly 80% of them with a count of one. The ten top clones hold 35% to 40% of the sample.

Source material: tumor-adjacent normal liver tissue. The receptor source for this set is a man between 35 and 55 years old with primary liver carcinoma and hepatitis B virus infection.

In regard to this clonotype: Germline and junction disagree at one end, which may indicate a read error. The chain links TRBV10-2 to TRBJ1-1; no firm D call. CDR1 is WSHSY, CDR2 SAAADI, per germline. This CDR3 spans 13 amino acids. The CDR3 DNA reads TGCGCCAGCAGTGAAGTAGAACACACTGAAGCATTCTTC. Translating gives CASSEVEHTEAFF.

The CDR3 spells CASSLLRGETHEQYF. The DNA of the CDR3 is TGTGCCAGCAGCTTGTTGCGGGGGGAGACCCACGAGCAGTACTTC. The gene calls are TRBV5-6 and TRBJ2-7; 8 nucleotides align to TRBD2. CDR1 is SGHDT, CDR2 YYEEEE, per germline. The CDR3 covers 15 residues. V was clipped by 1 base and J by 5 bases; unmatched bases: 8.

Of note for this clonotype: This CDR3 is missing its conserved last phenylalanine or tryptophan, likely due to a read error. Because the CDR3's place on the DNA is in doubt, the DNA is left out and the CDR3 is given as listed by TCRdb. V is TRBV28 and J is TRBJ2-7; the table gives TRBD2 as D, unverified against the DNA. Including both end residues, the CDR3 is 15 amino acids long. Germline assignment: CDR1 MDHEN and CDR2 SYDVKM. The CDR3 reads CANTKGEGTVHEQYL.

About this clonotype itself: The CDR3 ends on some other residue instead of the conserved phenylalanine or tryptophan, so this is likely a read error. The chain couples TRBV7-9 to TRBJ2-1; TRBD2 matches 11 bases. This CDR3 spans 18 amino acids. The germline V gene has CDR1 SEHNR and CDR2 FQNEAQ (reference sequence). After removal of 5 bases from V and 4 bases from J, the junction contained 13 bases not matched to a gene. CDR3 bases: TGTGCCAGCAGCCCGGGGACTAGCGGAGGGCGCTCGTACAATGAGCAGTTCCTC. It yields the protein CASSPGTSGGRSYNEQFL.

As concerns this clonotype: Here the CDR3 omits its conserved ending phenylalanine or tryptophan, so a read error is the likely source. The chain recombines TRBV4-1 with TRBJ2-2; D possibly corresponds to TRBD2 (6 bases). The CDR3 totals 16 residues. Per germline, CDR1 MGHRA and CDR2 YSYEKL. CDR3 in amino acids: CASSQDGGRWGGDLFI. As DNA, the CDR3 is TGCGCCAGCAGTCAAGATGGGGGGAGATGGGGCGGGGATCTGTTTATT.

The chain combines TRBV5-8 with TRBJ1-3; tentative D call: TRBD1 (5 bases). The CDR3 covers 16 residues. Trimming took off 3 bases at V and 3 bases at J, with 16 bases between the two ends. The V gene's germline CDR1 is SGHTS and CDR2 YDEGEE. DNA for the CDR3: TGTGCCAGCAGCTCCCCTCAGTCTGGGGGTGGAAACACCATATATTTT. Translated: CASSSPQSGGGNTIYF.

This clonotype has only one observation. The junction does not match germline at one end; this may be a read error. The CDR3 bases are TGTGCCAGCAGTGACTGGGCTGGGGCCAACGCCCTGACTTTC. Protein: CASSDWAGANALTF. The V and J genes are TRBV6-4 and TRBJ2-6; possible D gene TRBD1, 5 bases. Germline CDR1 and CDR2: MRHNA and SNTAGT. This CDR3 is built from 14 residues.

About this clonotype itself: A read error may produce the germline difference seen at one junction end. The V call is TRBV29-1, the J call TRBJ1-1; no firm D call. CDR3 size: 14 residues. From germline, CDR1 is SQVTM and CDR2 ANQGSEA. The CDR3: CSVRPSGRNIEAFF. In DNA, the CDR3 is TGTAGCGTCCGCCCGTCCGGGAGAAACATTGAAGCTTTCTTT.

Details on this clonotype: Since the CDR3 does not end with the conserved phenylalanine or tryptophan, this likely comes from a read error. No DNA is shown, since the ends of the CDR3 on it are uncertain; the CDR3 is the one TCRdb lists. V is TRBV6-2 or TRBV6-3 and J is TRBJ2-7. The CDR3 contains 15 residues when both ends are counted. Per germline, CDR1 MNHEY and CDR2 SVGEGT. The CDR3 here is CASSSLIDVQYEQNS.

The gene calls are TRBV11-2 and TRBJ2-5; D is ambiguous. The germline V gene has CDR1 SGHAT and CDR2 FQNNGV. V lost 10 bases and J lost 4, with 22 bases in between. CDR3 length: 15 amino acids. The CDR3 bases are TGTGCCATCATCCCCGCCGGGCTAGTCCCAGAGACCCAGTACTTC. The encoded protein is CAIIPAGLVPETQYF.

Concerning this clonotype: Since no conserved phenylalanine or tryptophan closes the CDR3, a read error is the likely cause. V is TRBV28 and J is TRBJ2-1; 8 positions agree with TRBD2. This CDR3 comprises 14 residues. CDR1 is MDHEN and CDR2 is SYDVKM in the germline V gene. The CDR3 region is CASSYSGTRFKQFL. The CDR3 DNA reads TGTGCCAGTAGTTATAGCGGGACTAGGTTTAAGCAGTTCCTC.

This clonotype was detected many times. The rearrangement joins TRBV9 to TRBJ2-3; D unresolved. The V and J ends lost 0 bases and 0 bases respectively, with 8 bases between them. The CDR3 extends over 15 amino acids. CDR1 is SGDLS and CDR2 is YYNGEE in the germline V gene. The CDR3 nucleotides are TGTGCCAGCAGCGTAGAAGGAGCGAGCACAGATACGCAGTATTTT. Protein: CASSVEGASTDTQYF.

Within the sample, this clonotype is medium-sized. The chain employs TRBV29-1 and TRBJ2-2, with D possibly being TRBD1 (5 bases). The CDR3 contains 13 residues. Trimming pared 5 bases from V and 6 bases from J, leaving 13 bases between. Germline-derived CDR1 and CDR2 are SQVTM and ANQGSEA. The CDR3 nucleotides read TGCAGCGTTCAGGGCTCGGATGCCGGGGAGCTGTTTTTT. It translates to CSVQGSDAGELFF.

V is TRBV6-2 or TRBV6-3 and J is TRBJ2-3; perhaps TRBD1 as D (6 bases). The CDR3 consists of 15 residues. Germline CDR1 and CDR2: MNHEY and SVGEGT. V was cut by 6 bases and J by 8 bases, with 21 bases left in between. CDR3 sequence reads: CASSRSPDSAVTQYF. In nucleotides, the CDR3 is TGTGCCAGCAGCCGATCCCCGGACAGCGCAGTTACGCAGTATTTT.

This clonotype was counted once. A read error may account for a junction end that differs from germline. J is TRBJ2-3 and V is TRBV4-2; D call uncertain. This CDR3 comprises 14 residues. Germline V gene data show CDR1 as LGHNA and CDR2 as YNFKEQ. The CDR3 bases are TGTGCCAGTAGCCAAGATTTAAGGCCGGATACGCAGAATTTT. Translated: CASSQDLRPDTQNF.

The chain links TRBV14 to TRBJ2-3, with 9 nucleotides matching TRBD1. CDR3 length: 17 amino acids. Germline trimming cut 11 bases from V and 3 bases from J; bases unmatched to any gene: 18. In germline, CDR1 is SGHDN, CDR2 FVKESK. CDR3 bases: TGTGCCGACAGCCAACGAAAATCCGGGACAGGGACAGATACGCAGTATTTT. Its protein is CADSQRKSGTGTDTQYF.

Note on this clonotype: Since no conserved phenylalanine or tryptophan closes the CDR3, a read error is the likely cause. J is TRBJ2-7 and V is TRBV29-1; possibly TRBD2 for D (6 bases). Germline assignment: CDR1 SQVTM and CDR2 ANQGSEA. This CDR3 contains 13 residues. Trimming removed 4 bases at V and 4 bases at J, with 14 bases between. This CDR3 is CSVAGTPPYEQYS. CDR3 DNA sequence: TGCAGCGTTGCCGGGACTCCCCCATACGAGCAGTACTCC.

Remarks on this clonotype: A read error may produce the germline difference seen at one junction end. The V call is TRBV12-5, the J call TRBJ2-7; the D gene could be TRBD1 or TRBD2 (5 bases each). The CDR3 has 13 residues. Per the germline V gene, CDR1 is LGHNT and CDR2 is FRNRAP. CDR3 nucleotide sequence: TGTGCCAGTGATGGGACCGGTTTCTACGAGCAGCACTTC. Amino acid sequence: CASDGTGFYEQHF.

Of note for this clonotype: This is likely a read error, given that the CDR3 carries no conserved phenylalanine or tryptophan at its end. No DNA is shown, since the ends of the CDR3 on it are uncertain; the CDR3 is the one TCRdb lists. The chain couples TRBV28 to TRBJ2-1. The CDR3 region is 14 residues in length, termini included. CDR1 and CDR2 (germline): MDHEN, SYDVKM. The CDR3 loop is CASMWGGPYNEQLL.

The chain links TRBV28 to TRBJ1-5; 8 bases are shared with TRBD1. V gave up 5 bases and J gave up 9 bases; unmatched junction bases: 9. This CDR3 has 14 residues. The germline V gene encodes CDR1 MDHEN and CDR2 SYDVKM. The CDR3 loop reads CASSPTGATRPQHF. In DNA form, the CDR3 reads TGTGCCAGCAGTCCGACAGGGGCGACTCGGCCCCAGCATTTT.

In the case of this clonotype: This likely comes from a read error, as the CDR3 has no conserved phenylalanine or tryptophan at its end. No DNA is shown, since the ends of the CDR3 on it are uncertain; the CDR3 is the one TCRdb lists. The rearrangement uses TRBV7-8 and TRBJ1-5; the table names TRBD1, a call not compared with the DNA. The CDR3 is 15 residues long, counting both termini. Germline loops: CDR1 SGHVS, CDR2 FQNEAQ. CDR3 in amino acids: CASSLDPQGNQPHHS.

This chain joins TRBV7-9 and TRBJ2-1; TRBD1 matches 10 bases. This CDR3 comprises 15 residues. After removal of 7 bases from V and 4 bases from J, the junction contained 7 bases not matched to a gene. CDR1 and CDR2 (germline): SEHNR, FQNEAQ (reference sequence). CDR3 nucleotides: TGTGCCAGCATCTCACGGGACAGGGGTTACAATGAGCAGTTCTTC. Its translation: CASISRDRGYNEQFF.

This clonotype showed up many times. V usage is TRBV28 and J usage is TRBJ2-1; D possibly matches TRBD1 or TRBD2 (5 bases each). V lost 6 bases and J lost 6, with 21 bases in between. The CDR3 runs to 16 residues. CDR1 and CDR2 from the germline V gene are MDHEN and SYDVKM. The CDR3 spells CASSTPRDPGPNEQFF. CDR3 nucleotide sequence: TGTGCCAGCAGCACCCCCCGGGACCCCGGCCCCAATGAGCAGTTCTTC.

For this clonotype: One end of the junction varies from germline; a read error may be responsible. V is TRBV4-1 and J is TRBJ2-1; D tentatively reads TRBD1 or TRBD2 (5 bases each). Per germline, CDR1 MGHRA and CDR2 YSYEKL. This CDR3 is 13 amino acids long. CDR3 DNA: TGCGCCAGCAGCCAATCCCTGGGGGACGAGCAGTTATTC. Its protein product is CASSQSLGDEQLF.

The gene calls are TRBV11-2 and TRBJ2-5; a weak D match, TRBD2 (5 bases). The CDR3 spans 17 residues. Germline V gives CDR1 SGHAT, CDR2 FQNNGV. Deletions cut 2 bases from V and 5 bases from J, with 21 bases between. The chain's CDR3 is CASSLSLEGDSSETQYF. Written as DNA, the CDR3 is TGTGCCAGCAGCTTAAGTCTAGAGGGTGACTCGAGTGAGACCCAGTACTTC.

With respect to this clonotype: Mismatch with germline at one junction end may stem from a read error. CDR3 nucleotide sequence: TGCGCCAGCAGTCAATTCCCCCACCCGGAGGACAATGAGCAGCTCTTC. This translates into CASSQFPHPEDNEQLF. This chain joins TRBV4-3 and TRBJ2-1; the D gene could be TRBD1 or TRBD2 (5 bases each). The CDR3 runs to 16 residues. In germline, CDR1 is LGHNA, CDR2 YSLEER.

About this clonotype: Without the conserved terminal phenylalanine or tryptophan, this CDR3 likely stems from a read error. The limits of the CDR3 on the DNA are not certain, so only TCRdb's listed CDR3 is given. V is TRBV29-1 and J is TRBJ2-7; the D call of TRBD2 is as the table states it, not checked on the DNA. The CDR3 is 16 residues long, counting both termini. Germline V gene data show CDR1 as SQVTM and CDR2 as ANQGSEA. CDR3 amino acids: CGAMTSGTGTPYEQYS.

Turning to this clonotype: Germline and junction disagree at one end, which may indicate a read error. The chain employs TRBV6-6 and TRBJ2-7; TRBD1 matches at 7 bases. The V gene's germline CDR1 is MNHNY and CDR2 SVGAGI (reference sequence). This CDR3 has 14 amino acids. The CDR3 bases are TGTGCCAGCAGTACGACAGGGTCGATAGGGGAGCAATACTTC. Residues: CASSTTGSIGEQYF.

This clonotype was recorded at least ten times. This chain joins TRBV7-9 and TRBJ2-5; 10 nucleotides match TRBD2. Germline CDR1 and CDR2: SEHNR and FQNEAQ (reference sequence). The CDR3 is 13 amino acids. With V trimmed by 8 bases and J by 3 bases, 3 bases remained unmatched. The CDR3 spells CASRLAGEETQYF. CDR3 coding DNA: TGTGCCAGCCGTCTAGCGGGAGAAGAGACCCAGTACTTC.

A few counts support this clonotype. A much larger clonotype is one base distant, so this may be a read error. The gene calls are TRBV7-9 and TRBJ1-1; 7 nucleotides align to TRBD1. Germline-derived CDR1 and CDR2 are SEHNR and FQNEAQ (reference sequence). This CDR3 has 14 residues. Germline trimming cut 5 bases from V and 10 bases from J; bases unmatched to any gene: 13. The CDR3 bases are TGTGCCAGCAGCCTCAATCAGGGGGGTATTAGAGCTTTCTTT. Protein sequence: CASSLNQGGIRAFF.